Sequencing of this T cell receptor beta chain was carried out in a study of T cell responses to AZD1222 COVID-19 vaccine (dated by TCRdb to about 2021). About the study as a whole: AZD1222 recipients whose second dose came at about 4 weeks and those whose second dose came at about 12 weeks were combined into one group, since spike-specific TCR depth and breadth did not differ between the two schedules. Trial participants were enrolled into age subgroups of 18-55, 56-69 and 70-plus years, which contained about 150, 28 and 57 TCR-sequenced participants, respectively. A total of approximately 250 trial participants underwent TCR sequencing, of whom 200 to 220 had received two doses of AZD1222 and some 25 had received two doses of the MenACWY control vaccine.

Overall results and qualifications from the work: Because no samples from the day 14 peak response were available, repertoires could be characterized only after the peak T cell response. CD4 TCRs associated with the vaccine covered the entire spike protein, and the dominant responses were in regions 160-218 and 743-854. Participants were mostly white British, with more females than males. The authors suggested clonal diversity may have been underestimated. Conclusions about previously exposed vaccinees are limited, since just a handful of AZD1222 recipients were seropositive for SARS-CoV-2 at baseline. The 56-69-year group was small, and its depth increase did not reach significance, likely because of low power. Reportedly, almost half of the unique spike-specific TCRs recognized epitopes lying outside the regions that are mutated in the B.1.351 and B.1.1.7 variants. After two AZD1222 doses, both the breadth and the depth of spike-specific TCRs were significantly higher than at day 0 and than in MenACWY recipients.

From the cysteine up to the phenylalanine, the CDR3 has a length of 16 residues. The read is trimmed to its CDR3 DNA, 48 bases read in frame from base 1. Relative to germline, V is missing 6 bases and J is missing 5 bases, with 10 bases of the junction outside any gene match. Reading the germline V gene gives CDR1 SQVTM and CDR2 ANQGSEA. The CDR3 regions of human TCRbeta chains were analyzed by immunosequencing. In the source study's methods: Repertoire TCRs were matched against a reference library of SARS-CoV-2-specific TCRs generated with the MIRA antigen-specificity platform. Breadth was defined as the fraction of unique TCRs that were SARS-CoV-2-associated. Depth was defined as the fraction of total T cells that were SARS-CoV-2-associated. Using the MIRA data, each spike-specific TCR was mapped to the spike region that the TCR reacts to and placed in a CD4 or CD8 class. Log10-transformed breadth and depth values were compared by one-way ANOVA with Sidak's multiple comparisons tests. TCRdb carries this immuneACCESS record with in-frame sequences only. Its versions omit some clonotypes, under half of them owing to an unresolved V gene in the studies checked, with the rest unexplained. From that table come the V and J calls and clone size; the DNA was used to work out D and trimming. The sample yields 90,000 to 130,000 clones; roughly 87% were counted once. Together, the top ten hold around 3.3% of the sample.

As for this clone: Its binding antigen is unknown. No per-base quality is available; no much larger clone lies one base away.

Explained via the paper, the time point label denotes: baseline before first vaccination. Vaccinee samples were obtained from the UK trials COV001 and COV002, which included a single-blind randomized controlled phase 2/3 trial of AZD1222 (ChAdOx1 nCoV-19) in healthy adults. Trial participant PBMC samples were collected at day 0 and day 28 after the second dose for TCRbeta chain sequencing. The receptor's source is an adult in good health. The chain was built from TRBV29-1 and TRBJ2-7; 16 nucleotides in the junction match TRBD2. This sample comprised peripheral blood, obtained on day 0 of AZD1222 vaccination. The DNA reads TGCAGCGTCGCGGGGACTAGCGGGAGGGGGCCCCACGAGCAGTACTTC. This codes for CSVAGTSGRGPHEQYF.